This TCR beta chain was captured by sequencing in a study of blood T cell repertoires in COVID-19. Across the whole study: Samples came from the United States, Italy and Spain, spanning acute and convalescent COVID-19. The cDNA or gDNA used as material had been derived from T cells, B-cell-depleted T cells, or PBMCs.

Per germline, CDR1 LGHDT and CDR2 YNNKEL (reference sequence). Trimming shortened V by 0 bases and J by 8 bases, and 19 bases separated the two germline ends. This CDR3 contains 17 residues. Methods used by the authors: Researchers report that nucleated cell counts were estimated from reference gene primer amplification. Sequenced by immunoSEQ multiplex PCR; TCRdb stores in-frame clones only, minus some. V and J calls plus clone size are reproduced from that table; the DNA served to infer D and trimming. Here the sample spans around 260,000 clones, 80% to 90% being singletons. The receptor's source is a woman aged 50 to 65 who had recovered from COVID-19. Sequenced input: peripheral blood. V gene TRBV3-1 (or the pseudogene TRBV3-2) combines with J gene TRBJ1-4; D is possibly TRBD1 (5 bases). The CDR3 region is CASSQEPPGRVREKLFF. The CDR3 DNA reads TGTGCCAGCAGCCAAGAGCCGCCAGGGAGGGTCAGGGAAAAACTGTTTTTT.